The rows below give T cell receptor beta chains drawn from one sample of a study of T cell responses to AZD1222 COVID-19 vaccine. Sequencing was performed with immunoSEQ multiplex PCR; in TCRdb, only in-frame clones are kept and a portion is missing. The data contain roughly 130,000 clones, 85% to 95% of them singletons. Sequences were derived from peripheral blood, sampled on day 0 of AZD1222 vaccination. The receptors here all came from an adult in good health. CDR3s leave out the opening cysteine and the closing phenylalanine or tryptophan.

V gene	CDR3 protein
TRBV28	ASSKMQGAIYGYT
TRBV7-9	ASSFRGVDSGNTIY
TRBV11-2	ASSRVGRLNTEAF
TRBV5-1	ASSSLQGLRETQY
TRBV3-1/TRBV3-2	ASGAGGSSGNTIY
TRBV6-5	ASIQGLESEQF
TRBV24-1	ATRSGQGANQPQH
TRBV10-2	ASSERDGYGYT
TRBV5-1	ASSSAGAYEQY
TRBV2	ASRAGTGGNTIY
TRBV24-1	APDYGSNQPQH
TRBV4-2	ASSQEKFPPYEQY
TRBV5-6	ASPKGGQALDEQY
TRBV7-2	ASSSSVFQPQH
TRBV10-3	AISEGFSGNTIY
TRBV7-9	ASSFFRTSGAWADTQY
TRBV11-2	ASSLSPGQETQY
TRBV7-8	ASSHRQGISAEAF
TRBV29-1	SIRQGLNEKLF
TRBV7-8	ASSLLTLAKTQY
TRBV6-5	ASGSIDSSETQY
TRBV2	ASRRELNEKLF
TRBV19	ATRDATGGDQPQH
TRBV28	ASSFPRGSGNTIY
TRBV3-1/TRBV3-2	ASSILAGAKNIQY
TRBV28	ASTAGDATNEKLF
TRBV6-5	ASSLTGQLSSYEQY
TRBV9	ASSLGQGQWDGYT
TRBV9	ASSRGGDATYEQY
TRBV7-9	ASFAGGSGGYT
TRBV27	ASSLDILKGYNSPLH
TRBV4-1	ASSQRQNGRDYGYT
TRBV5-1	ASFPETSGFTGELF
TRBV27	ASSRTGGNTEAF
TRBV4-3	ASSPWRSTQY
TRBV19	ASSMDSPQSLNTEAF
TRBV28	ASSLGELLQETQY
TRBV3-1/TRBV3-2	ASSSFMGQVYGYT
TRBV12-3/TRBV12-4	ASSPDSRGKLF
TRBV3-1/TRBV3-2	ASSHTTTSVETQY
TRBV4-2	ASSQVRGQGFSPLH
TRBV7-2	ASSLEYSAETQY
TRBV7-9	ASSPRGANEKLF